The clone carrying this T cell receptor beta chain was picked up many times. What it binds is not known. This record comes from a study of T cells in Graves' hyperthyroidism and ophthalmopathy. Study outcomes and limitations: It was a median about 7.1 months before onset that the model predicted ophthalmopathy.

This CDR3 has 13 amino acids. The germline gives CDR1 KGHDR, CDR2 SFDVKD. Between the trimmed V and J ends, which lost 2 bases and 3 bases, there was a span of 7 bases. Uncontrolled infection, other autoimmune disease, pregnancy and lactation each barred patients from inclusion. Each 10 ml fresh peripheral blood draw supplied the PBMCs. Amplified regions were TCR beta CDR3 sequences from RNA transcripts. Initially, a first-round RT-PCR of the TCR CDR3 employed the HTBI primer set. TCRdb redid the calling of the multiplex PCR reads with MiXCR, one entry per CDR3 protein. The sample consists of approximately 400,000 distinct CDR3 sequences, about 15% of them appearing once.

The sequencing sample was made of blood. The sequence was obtained from a woman aged 55-69 years with Graves' hyperthyroidism. This chain uses TRBV24-1 with TRBJ2-7; D gene unclear. CDR3 DNA sequence: TGTGCCACCAGTGATTACAAGGACTACGAGCAGTACTTC. The encoded protein is CATSDYKDYEQYF.